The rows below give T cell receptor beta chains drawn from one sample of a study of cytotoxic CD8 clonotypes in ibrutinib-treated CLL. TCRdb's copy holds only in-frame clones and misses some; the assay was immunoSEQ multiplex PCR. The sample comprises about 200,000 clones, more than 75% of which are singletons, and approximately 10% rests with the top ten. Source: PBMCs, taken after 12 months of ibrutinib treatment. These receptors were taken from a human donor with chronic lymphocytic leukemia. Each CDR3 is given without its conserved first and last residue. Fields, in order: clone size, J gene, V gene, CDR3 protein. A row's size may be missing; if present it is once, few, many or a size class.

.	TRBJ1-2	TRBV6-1	ASGEGQPNYGYT
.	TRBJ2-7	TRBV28	ASSLGGGEY
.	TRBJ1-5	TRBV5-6	ASSPRGRNQPQH
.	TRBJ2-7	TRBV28	ASSLGGDTYEQY
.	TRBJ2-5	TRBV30	AWSVLGGARETQY
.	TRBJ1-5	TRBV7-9	ASSKDRGDQPQH
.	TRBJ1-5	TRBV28	ASRTPGGGSNQPQH
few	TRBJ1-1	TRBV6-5	ASSYAERTEAF
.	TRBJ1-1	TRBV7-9	ASSLEFTTSEAF
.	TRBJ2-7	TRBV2	ASIEGEGLFLEQY
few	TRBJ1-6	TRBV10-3	AISESMGGAGNSPLH